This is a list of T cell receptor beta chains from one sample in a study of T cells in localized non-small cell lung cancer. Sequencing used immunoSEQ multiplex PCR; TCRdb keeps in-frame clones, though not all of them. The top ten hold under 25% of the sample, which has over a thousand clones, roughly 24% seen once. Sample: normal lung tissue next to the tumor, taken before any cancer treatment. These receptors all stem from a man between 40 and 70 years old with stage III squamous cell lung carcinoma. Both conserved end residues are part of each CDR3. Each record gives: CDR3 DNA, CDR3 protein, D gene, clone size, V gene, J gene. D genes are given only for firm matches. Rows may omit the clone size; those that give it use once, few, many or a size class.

DNA: TGTGCCAGCAGTGTTACGGGCTACAATGAGCAGTTCTTC
CDR3: CASSVTGYNEQFF
D: -
size: -
V: TRBV6-8
J: TRBJ2-1

DNA: TGCGCCAGCAGAGCAGGGAAAGCCTACGAGCAGTACTTC
CDR3: CASRAGKAYEQYF
D: -
size: -
V: TRBV10-2
J: TRBJ2-7

DNA: TGTGCCAGCAGCATACAGACAGGGGCGGCCTATTCACCCCTCCACTTT
CDR3: CASSIQTGAAYSPLHF
D: TRBD1
size: -
V: TRBV11-3
J: TRBJ1-6

DNA: TGCGCCAGCAGTGAGTCGCGGGCAACTAATGAAAAACTGTTTTTT
CDR3: CASSESRATNEKLFF
D: -
size: -
V: TRBV10-1
J: TRBJ1-4

DNA: TGTGCCTGGACCGTAGGGGTTAACTATGGCTACACCTTC
CDR3: CAWTVGVNYGYTF
D: -
size: -
V: TRBV30
J: TRBJ1-2

DNA: TGCAGCGTTGGGGCTAGCGGGAGATCAGATACGCAGTATTTT
CDR3: CSVGASGRSDTQYF
D: TRBD2
size: few
V: TRBV29-1
J: TRBJ2-3

DNA: TGTGCCAGCTCCCGGGACTTCCCCGAGCAGTACTTC
CDR3: CASSRDFPEQYF
D: -
size: -
V: TRBV18
J: TRBJ2-7

DNA: TGTGCCAGCTCACCAAAACAGGGACATGGCTACACCTTC
CDR3: CASSPKQGHGYTF
D: -
size: hyperexpanded
V: TRBV18
J: TRBJ1-2

DNA: TGTGCCAGTAGTAGAAGCTTTGGGCAGAATGAGCAGTTCTTC
CDR3: CASSRSFGQNEQFF
D: -
size: -
V: TRBV19
J: TRBJ2-1

DNA: TGTGCCAGCAGTTCTCCTCCGACAGCCAAGAATGAGCAGTTCTTC
CDR3: CASSSPPTAKNEQFF
D: -
size: few
V: TRBV28
J: TRBJ2-1

DNA: TGCGCCAGCAGTTCGAGTAGGGACAGGGTAAACACTGAAGCTTTCTTT
CDR3: CASSSSRDRVNTEAFF
D: TRBD1
size: -
V: TRBV5-1
J: TRBJ1-1

DNA: TGCGCCAGCAGTGGGCCCTCCTATCCTAACACAGATACGCAGTATTTT
CDR3: CASSGPSYPNTDTQYF
D: -
size: -
V: TRBV10-2
J: TRBJ2-3

DNA: TGTGCCAGCAGTCCAGGGACACCAAACACTGAAGCTTTCTTT
CDR3: CASSPGTPNTEAFF
D: -
size: few
V: TRBV28
J: TRBJ1-1

DNA: TGTGCCAGCAGCAGGGGCGGCTCCTACAATGAGCAGTTCTTC
CDR3: CASSRGGSYNEQFF
D: -
size: -
V: TRBV6-8
J: TRBJ2-1

DNA: TGTGCCAGCAGCGTAGGTGTGACCTTGGATGAGCAGTTCTTC
CDR3: CASSVGVTLDEQFF
D: -
size: few
V: TRBV9
J: TRBJ2-1

DNA: TGTGCCTGGACCTATCAGGGAAACACCATATATTTT
CDR3: CAWTYQGNTIYF
D: -
size: few
V: TRBV30
J: TRBJ1-3

DNA: TGTGCCAGCAGCCCGTGGACTAGCGGGAACCACGAGCAGTACTTC
CDR3: CASSPWTSGNHEQYF
D: TRBD2
size: -
V: TRBV11-3
J: TRBJ2-7

DNA: TGCGCCAGCAGCCACCCGGACAGCGGTGGCAATCAGCCCCAGCATTTT
CDR3: CASSHPDSGGNQPQHF
D: -
size: -
V: TRBV4-1
J: TRBJ1-5

DNA: TGTGCCAGCAGCTTAGGACCGGGGGGGGTGGAGACCCAGTACTTC
CDR3: CASSLGPGGVETQYF
D: TRBD2
size: few
V: TRBV11-3
J: TRBJ2-5

DNA: TGTGCCACCAGCAGAGATGTAGGCGGGGGGGCCTACAATGAGCAGTTCTTC
CDR3: CATSRDVGGGAYNEQFF
D: TRBD2
size: once
V: TRBV15
J: TRBJ2-1

DNA: TGTGCCAGCAGCCCCCAAACCCCGGGACTCCACGGGGATACGCAGTATTTT
CDR3: CASSPQTPGLHGDTQYF
D: -
size: large
V: TRBV11-3
J: TRBJ2-3

DNA: TGTGCCAGCAGTTTATATACGGGAGACTACATTCAGTACTTC
CDR3: CASSLYTGDYIQYF
D: -
size: few
V: TRBV28
J: TRBJ2-4

DNA: TGTGCCAGCAGCGCTCCTCCATCCGGACGGCGGAACACTGAAGCTTTCTTT
CDR3: CASSAPPSGRRNTEAFF
D: -
size: -
V: TRBV9
J: TRBJ1-1

DNA: TGTGCCAGCAGCCCTCTCCCGGGAATCTCTGGAAACACCATATATTTT
CDR3: CASSPLPGISGNTIYF
D: -
size: -
V: TRBV11-3
J: TRBJ1-3

DNA: TGTGCCAGCAGAGGAACTAGCGGGAGGAATGAGCAGTTCTTC
CDR3: CASRGTSGRNEQFF
D: TRBD2
size: few
V: TRBV11-3
J: TRBJ2-1

DNA: TGTGCCAGCAGCCAAGACCTGAACACTGAAGCTTTCTTT
CDR3: CASSQDLNTEAFF
D: -
size: -
V: TRBV14
J: TRBJ1-1

DNA: TGTGCCAGTAGTATCATGACTAGCGACGAGCAGTACTTC
CDR3: CASSIMTSDEQYF
D: TRBD2
size: once
V: TRBV19
J: TRBJ2-7

DNA: TGTGCCAGCAGTTACGGTCAGGCCTCCCAAGAGACCCAGTACTTC
CDR3: CASSYGQASQETQYF
D: -
size: few
V: TRBV6-8
J: TRBJ2-5

DNA: TGCGCCAGCGCGCAGCGGAGGGGTACAGATACGCAGTATTTT
CDR3: CASAQRRGTDTQYF
D: -
size: -
V: TRBV10-1
J: TRBJ2-3

DNA: TGTGCCAGCAGCTTAGATCGGGGCACCGGGGAGCTGTTTTTT
CDR3: CASSLDRGTGELFF
D: -
size: few
V: TRBV11-3
J: TRBJ2-2

DNA: TGTGCCAGCAGCCTCACCCAGGGGGAAGGCAATCAGCCCCAGCATTTT
CDR3: CASSLTQGEGNQPQHF
D: TRBD1
size: -
V: TRBV6-9
J: TRBJ1-5

DNA: TGTGCCAGCAGCCAAAACAGGGGGGGATTCACTGAAGCTTTCTTT
CDR3: CASSQNRGGFTEAFF
D: TRBD1
size: few
V: TRBV11-3
J: TRBJ1-1

DNA: TGTGCCAGCAGCGCAAACCCGGGACTACCTCCAGATTTT
CDR3: CASSANPGLPPDF
D: TRBD2
size: few
V: TRBV9
J: TRBJ2-3

DNA: TGTGCCAGCAGCTTAATCTTAGGGGGAGTCGAAAAACTGTTTTTT
CDR3: CASSLILGGVEKLFF
D: -
size: few
V: TRBV11-3
J: TRBJ1-4

DNA: TGTGCCAACCACGGAGATAATTCACCCCTCCACTTT
CDR3: CANHGDNSPLHF
D: -
size: few
V: TRBV6-8
J: TRBJ1-6

DNA: TGTGCCAGCAGCGAAACGATAGGGGACAGCACTGAAGCTTTCTTT
CDR3: CASSETIGDSTEAFF
D: TRBD1
size: -
V: TRBV9
J: TRBJ1-1

DNA: TGTGCCAGCAGTTTTGGGATAGGCCGCTCCTACGAGCAGTACTTC
CDR3: CASSFGIGRSYEQYF
D: -
size: medium-sized
V: TRBV6-8
J: TRBJ2-7

DNA: TGTGCCAGCAGCGTAGATGAGGGTGAAGCTTTCTTT
CDR3: CASSVDEGEAFF
D: -
size: few
V: TRBV9
J: TRBJ1-1

DNA: TGTGCCAGCAGTTTTGGGGGCCCGGGGGTTAATGAAAAACTGTTTTTT
CDR3: CASSFGGPGVNEKLFF
D: -
size: few
V: TRBV6-8
J: TRBJ1-4

DNA: TGCGCCAGCAGTGAGGGACCGGGACTAGCGGGGGAGGGCGAGCAGTTCTTC
CDR3: CASSEGPGLAGEGEQFF
D: TRBD2
size: -
V: TRBV10-2
J: TRBJ2-1

DNA: TGCAGCTTCTATGGAGGGGGCTACCCTAACTATGGCTACACCTTC
CDR3: CSFYGGGYPNYGYTF
D: TRBD1
size: -
V: TRBV29-1
J: TRBJ1-2

DNA: TGTGCCAGCTCACCACGGAGTCCCGGGACGGGTGGAGATGAGCAGTTCTTC
CDR3: CASSPRSPGTGGDEQFF
D: -
size: -
V: TRBV18
J: TRBJ2-1

DNA: TGTGCCAGCAGCCGTCCGGGACCAAACCTCTATAATTCACCCCTCCACTTT
CDR3: CASSRPGPNLYNSPLHF
D: -
size: few
V: TRBV11-3
J: TRBJ1-6

DNA: TGTGCCAGCAGCGCCCGGGGCCGGGGCGACTATGGCTACACCTTC
CDR3: CASSARGRGDYGYTF
D: -
size: few
V: TRBV9
J: TRBJ1-2

DNA: TGCAGCGTTGTTCGAGGGTCCGGAAACACCATATATTTT
CDR3: CSVVRGSGNTIYF
D: -
size: -
V: TRBV29-1
J: TRBJ1-3

DNA: TGTGCCAGCAGCCCTGCCAGGGGGCCCTACGAGCAGTACTTC
CDR3: CASSPARGPYEQYF
D: TRBD1
size: few
V: TRBV28
J: TRBJ2-7

DNA: TGTGCCTGCCTGGGGCGGGAGAACACCGGGGAGCTGTTTTTT
CDR3: CACLGRENTGELFF
D: -
size: large
V: TRBV12-2
J: TRBJ2-2

DNA: TGTGCCAGTAGCTACCACCGGGAATCAGGAGAGACCCAGTACTTC
CDR3: CASSYHRESGETQYF
D: -
size: -
V: TRBV19
J: TRBJ2-5

DNA: TGCGCCAGCAGTGAGTCGGGCTACGGCGGAGATACGCAGTATTTT
CDR3: CASSESGYGGDTQYF
D: -
size: -
V: TRBV10-2
J: TRBJ2-3

DNA: TGTGCCTGGAGTGTACGCAGACAGGCAGTCACTGAAGCTTTCTTT
CDR3: CAWSVRRQAVTEAFF
D: -
size: few
V: TRBV30
J: TRBJ1-1

DNA: TGTGCCAGCAGCCAAAGCGGGAGGGCCACAGATACGCAGTATTTT
CDR3: CASSQSGRATDTQYF
D: TRBD2
size: large
V: TRBV11-3
J: TRBJ2-3

DNA: TGTGCCAGCAGTTACTCGGAGACAGGGGGCATCGGCTACACCTTC
CDR3: CASSYSETGGIGYTF
D: TRBD1
size: few
V: TRBV6-8
J: TRBJ1-2

DNA: TGTGCCAGCAGCCCCCGGACAGGGATGAACTATGGCTACACCTTC
CDR3: CASSPRTGMNYGYTF
D: TRBD1
size: -
V: TRBV11-3
J: TRBJ1-2

DNA: TGCGCCAGCAGTGATTCTGGGCTAGCTAACACCGGGGAGCTGTTTTTT
CDR3: CASSDSGLANTGELFF
D: -
size: -
V: TRBV10-1
J: TRBJ2-2

DNA: TGTGCCAGCAGCCCGCGGGAGGGTGTCTACGAGCAGTACTTC
CDR3: CASSPREGVYEQYF
D: TRBD2
size: few
V: TRBV11-3
J: TRBJ2-7

DNA: TGTGCCAGTCACTCCAGCGGGGATTACAATGAGCAGTTCTTC
CDR3: CASHSSGDYNEQFF
D: TRBD2
size: -
V: TRBV28
J: TRBJ2-1

DNA: TGTGCCAGCAGCCCGGCGTCGCCGAACACTGAAGCTTTCTTT
CDR3: CASSPASPNTEAFF
D: -
size: large
V: TRBV11-3
J: TRBJ1-1

DNA: TGTGCCAGCAGGGCAGGGCCAAGGACTGAAGCTTTCTTT
CDR3: CASRAGPRTEAFF
D: -
size: few
V: TRBV6-8
J: TRBJ1-1

DNA: TGTGCCAGCTCACCACAGGGGACTGAAGCTTTCTTT
CDR3: CASSPQGTEAFF
D: -
size: -
V: TRBV18
J: TRBJ1-1

DNA: TGTGCCAGCAGTTACTACGGTGCAACTAATGAAAAACTGTTTTTT
CDR3: CASSYYGATNEKLFF
D: -
size: few
V: TRBV6-8
J: TRBJ1-4